A single sample gave rise to the 19 T cell receptor beta chains below, sequenced in a study of blood T cell repertoires in COVID-19. Sequenced by immunoSEQ multiplex PCR; TCRdb stores in-frame clones only, minus some. Among about 220,000 clones listed, over 65% were seen once. The sample taken for sequencing was PBMCs or T cells enriched from blood (not recorded which). The source of these receptors is an older woman who had recovered from COVID-19.

The genes are TRBV2 and TRBJ2-3; D is perhaps TRBD2 (5 bases). The CDR3 sequence is 15 residues long. In germline, CDR1 is SNHLY, CDR2 FYNNEI. Deletions cut 4 bases from V and 0 bases from J, with 11 bases between. CDR3 sequence: CASSARTGSTDTQYF. The CDR3, as DNA: TGTGCCAGCAGTGCGAGGACTGGAAGCACAGATACGCAGTATTTT.

This rearrangement joins TRBV15 to TRBJ1-3, with TRBD1 matching 8 bases. This CDR3 has 15 residues. Germline V gene data show CDR1 as LNHNV and CDR2 as YYDKDF (reference sequence). The junction had 2 bases not matched to a gene; V was cut back by 0 bases and J by 4 bases. CDR3 amino acids: CATSRDRGQGNTIYF. CDR3 nucleotide sequence: TGTGCCACCAGCAGAGACAGGGGGCAAGGAAACACCATATATTTT.

This chain uses TRBV28 with TRBJ1-1, with 9 bases identical to TRBD1. The germline CDR1 and CDR2 sequences are MDHEN and SYDVKM. Trimming removed 5 bases from V and 0 bases from J; junction bases left unmatched: 7. The CDR3 extends over 16 amino acids. In DNA, the CDR3 is TGTGCCAGCAGTACAGGGGGCGAGGGCTTGAACACTGAAGCTTTCTTT. Protein: CASSTGGEGLNTEAFF.

The chain has TRBV7-6 and TRBJ1-4; D is perhaps TRBD1 (5 bases). The CDR3 totals 15 residues. Germline lookup yields CDR1 SGHVS and CDR2 FNYEAQ. Trimming stripped 5 bases from V and 7 bases from J, with 17 bases between. The CDR3 DNA sequence: TGTGCCAGCAGCCCCGGCGGCAGGGAGGTTGAAAAACTGTTTTTT. It is translated as CASSPGGREVEKLFF.

The chain joins TRBV7-6 to TRBJ2-5; TRBD1 matches at 9 bases. With 4 bases clipped from V and 5 bases from J, the junction kept 8 bases outside the gene matches. This CDR3 has 15 residues. From germline, CDR1 is SGHVS and CDR2 FNYEAQ. CDR3: CASSSQTGGRETQYF. CDR3 nucleotide sequence: TGTGCCAGCAGCTCGCAAACAGGGGGCCGGGAGACCCAGTACTTC.

V and J are TRBV7-9 and TRBJ2-7; D remains unclear. Trimming stripped 4 bases from V and 4 bases from J, with 8 bases between. Germline CDR1 and CDR2: SEHNR and FQNEAQ (reference sequence). The CDR3 covers 12 residues. CDR3 protein: CASSSQHYEQYF. The CDR3 DNA reads as TGTGCCAGCAGCTCCCAACATTACGAGCAGTACTTC.

The chain is built from TRBV7-9 and TRBJ2-1; 7 bases match TRBD2. Per germline, CDR1 SEHNR and CDR2 FQNEAQ (reference sequence). Germline trimming cut 4 bases from V and 4 bases from J; bases unmatched to any gene: 13. CDR3 length: 17 amino acids. This CDR3 reads CASSSAMIAGVYNEQFF. CDR3 coding DNA: TGTGCCAGCAGCTCGGCCATGATTGCGGGGGTTTACAATGAGCAGTTCTTC.

The rearrangement links TRBV4-2 to TRBJ1-2; maybe TRBD1 (6 bases). The CDR3 length is 17 residues. Germline loops: CDR1 LGHNA, CDR2 YNFKEQ. The V end was cut by 1 base, the J end by 0 bases, with 15 bases between. CDR3 sequence (DNA): TGTGCCAGCAGCCAAGTACAAGGGGGTACACCTAACTATGGCTACACCTTC. As protein: CASSQVQGGTPNYGYTF.

This sequence joins TRBV6-4 and TRBJ1-2; TRBD1 aligns across 8 bases. From germline, CDR1 is MRHNA and CDR2 SNTAGT. This CDR3 comprises 14 residues. V dropped 2 bases and J dropped 8; count of bases not matched to a gene: 7. Written as DNA, the CDR3 is TGTGCCAGCAGTGACGGGGACAGGCCCTGGGGCTACACCTTC. Encoded protein: CASSDGDRPWGYTF.

This chain joins TRBV7-2 and TRBJ2-1, with 11 positions matching TRBD2. CDR1 is SGHTA and CDR2 is FQGNSA in the germline V gene. V shed 2 bases and J 2 bases; nucleotides not matched to a gene: 11. This CDR3 is 19 amino acids long. The DNA for the CDR3 is TGTGCCAGCAGCTTAAACCCTAGCGGGAGGCACATCCCCTACAATGAGCAGTTCTTC. Its protein is CASSLNPSGRHIPYNEQFF.

This clone is a singleton in its sample. Other DNA sequences in the sample encode the same CDR3. The J gene is TRBJ2-2, the V gene TRBV29-1; TRBD1 matches at 7 bases. J gave up 4 bases and V 6 bases, and 5 bases lay outside the gene matches. Germline V gene data show CDR1 as SQVTM and CDR2 as ANQGSEA. The CDR3 runs 13 residues. This CDR3 is CSVDRVGTGELFF. In nucleotides, the CDR3 is TGCAGCGTCGACAGGGTTGGCACCGGGGAGCTGTTTTTT.

This chain uses TRBV2 with TRBJ2-7; D call uncertain. Looked up from germline, CDR1 is SNHLY and CDR2 is FYNNEI. This CDR3 comprises 13 residues. V gave up 1 base and J gave up 6 bases, with 10 bases separating them. The CDR3 loop is CASSEGPLFEQYF. Here the CDR3 DNA reads TGTGCCAGCAGTGAAGGGCCTCTCTTCGAGCAGTACTTC.

The CDR3 DNA reads TGTGCCAGCGGTCGAGAGGGACAGGGTACGAGCGAGCAGTACTTC. It is translated as CASGREGQGTSEQYF. The genes are TRBV25-1 and TRBJ2-7; 9 positions match TRBD1. Germline V CDR1 and CDR2: MGHDK, SYGVNS. J lost 6 bases, V lost 8 bases, and 14 bases had no gene match. CDR3 length equals 15 residues.

The V gene is TRBV19, the J gene TRBJ2-7; 7 bases map to TRBD1. CDR1 and CDR2 from the germline V gene are LNHDA and SQIVND (reference sequence). The CDR3 consists of 16 residues. Losses at the gene ends were 4 bases for V and 4 bases for J; bases not matched to a gene: 13. The CDR3 sequence is CASSRGLTGEGYEQYF. The CDR3 coding sequence is TGTGCCAGTAGTAGGGGCCTCACAGGGGAAGGTTACGAGCAGTACTTC.

The chain is built from TRBV9 and TRBJ1-2, with 7 bases lining up with TRBD1. Per the germline V gene, CDR1 is SGDLS and CDR2 is YYNGEE. This CDR3 has 15 residues. The ends lost 7 bases at V and 2 bases at J; junction bases unmatched: 11. DNA of the CDR3: TGTGCCAGCGGTACAGGGGCAGGGCCCAACTATGGCTACACCTTC. Translated: CASGTGAGPNYGYTF.

The table lists this clone with a count of one. The rearrangement links TRBV6-5 to TRBJ1-1; 7 bases line up with TRBD1. The V and J ends lost 3 bases and 1 base, in that order; junction bases with no gene match: 8. The CDR3 loop spans 16 amino acids. Germline V lookup: CDR1 MNHEY, CDR2 SVGAGI. The CDR3 nucleotides are TGTGCCAGCAGTTATAGAGGGGACAGAAAGAACACTGAAGCTTTCTTT. Residues: CASSYRGDRKNTEAFF.

J is TRBJ1-2 and V is TRBV7-2, with D possibly matching TRBD1 (5 bases). The V end was cut by 3 bases, the J end by 7 bases, with 18 bases between. This CDR3 contains 15 residues. Germline assignment: CDR1 SGHTA and CDR2 FQGNSA. CDR3 loop: CASSFHVGTDSGYTF. Written as DNA, the CDR3 is TGTGCCAGCAGCTTCCACGTCGGCACCGACAGTGGCTACACCTTC.

The genes are TRBV2 and TRBJ1-2; no clear D. V was clipped by 9 bases and J by 6 bases, with 8 bases between them. Germline V gene sequence: CDR1 SNHLY, CDR2 FYNNEI. This CDR3 comprises 10 residues. DNA of the CDR3: TGTGCCAGACAGAGGGATGGCTACACCTTC. As protein: CARQRDGYTF. Looking up the rest from reference TRBV2 and TRBJ1-2 gives the full variable domain: EPEVTQTPSHQVTQMGQEVILRCVPISNHLYFYWYRQILGQKVEFLVSFYNNEISEKSEIFDDQFSVERPDGSNFTLKIRSTKLEDSAMYFCARQRDGYTFGSGTRLTVV.

The rearrangement uses TRBV4-1 and TRBJ2-1; 14 bases align to TRBD2. The CDR3 has 17 residues. The germline V gene encodes CDR1 MGHRA and CDR2 YSYEKL. The ends lost 0 bases at V and 6 bases at J; junction bases unmatched: 4. This CDR3 reads CASSQEGTSGRSNEQFF. The CDR3 nucleotides read TGCGCCAGCAGCCAAGAAGGGACTAGCGGGAGAAGCAATGAGCAGTTCTTC.